This T cell receptor (beta chain) was recovered during a study of blood T cell dynamics during melanoma immunotherapy. Study-level information: Standard first-line treatment here was pembrolizumab or nivolumab plus ipilimumab in metastatic melanoma.

This CDR3 has 16 amino acids. From germline, CDR1 is SGHDT and CDR2 YYEEEE. The ends were cut back, 1 base at V and 3 bases at J, with 14 bases in the middle. The time point denotes: pre-treatment baseline. Apart from a couple of fast progressors, RECIST 1.1 response was judged 12 weeks post-infusion. Patients had no prior systemic cancer treatment, immunosuppressants or other active cancers. The repertoire was sequenced with immunoSEQ multiplex PCR; TCRdb's copy has only in-frame clones and lacks some. The data hold fewer than 16,000 clones, with 70% to 90% observed a single time. Material: blood, obtained from a patient treated with checkpoint blockade. The chain couples TRBV5-6 to TRBJ1-5, with a possible D match to TRBD1 (6 bases). The source is a human donor with melanoma. The CDR3 region has the DNA TGTGCCAGCAGCTTGTGGGGGGCTACGATCAATCAGCCCCAGCATTTT. Its protein is CASSLWGATINQPQHF. Supplemented by reference TRBV5-6 and TRBJ1-5, the full variable domain reads DAGVTQSPTHLIKTRGQQVTLRCSPKSGHDTVSWYQQALGQGPQFIFQYYEEEERQRGNFPDRFSGHQFPNYSSELNVNALLLGDSALYLCASSLWGATINQPQHFGDGTRLSIL.